The 13 T cell receptor beta chains below come from one sample, sequenced in a study of cytomegalovirus exposure and HLA in healthy donors. The primer mix had 60 Vbeta and 13 Jbeta primers. Repertoires were generated with immunoSEQ multiplex PCR, while TCRdb's copy carries only in-frame clones and drops some. Of about 150,000 clones in the sample, about 73% were seen once. Material: PBMCs. The receptors here all came from a middle-aged woman in good health and CMV-seronegative.

J is TRBJ1-5 and V is TRBV19, with TRBD1 identical over 7 bases. The CDR3 loop spans 16 amino acids. Germline V gene sequence: CDR1 LNHDA, CDR2 SQIVND (reference sequence). The V gene end was trimmed by 7 bases and the J gene end by 6 bases; junction bases not matched to a gene: 15. The CDR3 region has the DNA TGTGCCAGTACCATGACAGGGCGCGGGAAGTCTCAGCCCCAGCATTTT. This translates into CASTMTGRGKSQPQHF.

The chain is built from TRBV5-1 and TRBJ1-4; tentative D call: TRBD1 (5 bases). The ends were cut back, 4 bases at V and 2 bases at J, with 12 bases in the middle. From germline, CDR1 is SGHRS and CDR2 YFSETQ. The CDR3 extends over 15 amino acids. CDR3 loop: CASSPLAGTNEKLFF. The CDR3 nucleotides read TGCGCCAGCAGCCCGTTGGCAGGGACTAATGAAAAACTGTTTTTT.

J is TRBJ1-2 and V is TRBV9; 8 bases are shared with TRBD1. Per germline, CDR1 SGDLS and CDR2 YYNGEE. There are 16 residues in the CDR3. With V trimmed by 4 bases and J by 8 bases, 16 bases remained unmatched. CDR3 in amino acids: CASSPFGGGQGRGYTF. In DNA form, the CDR3 reads TGTGCCAGCAGCCCGTTCGGGGGAGGACAGGGACGGGGCTACACCTTC.

The chain carries TRBV23-1 and TRBJ2-7; a possible D gene is TRBD2 (6 bases). TRBV23-1 is an ORF for which the function is uncertain. V gave up 4 bases and J gave up 2 bases, with 12 bases separating them. The CDR3 has 14 amino acids. The chain's CDR3 is CASSPQSGAYEQYF. The CDR3 DNA reads as TGCGCCAGCAGTCCTCAATCGGGGGCCTACGAGCAGTACTTC.

This chain connects TRBV5-1 to TRBJ2-5; a possible D gene is TRBD2 (5 bases). V was trimmed by 2 bases and J by 4 bases, leaving 15 bases between them. CDR3 length: 15 residues. Germline V gene lookup returns CDR1 SGHRS and CDR2 YFSETQ. CDR3 nucleotide sequence: TGCGCCAGCAGCTTTGACCGAGGGTACCCAGAGACCCAGTACTTC. Amino acid sequence: CASSFDRGYPETQYF.

The chain joins TRBV10-2 to TRBJ2-1, with 12 bases aligning to TRBD2. Trimming cost V 3 bases and J 2 bases; bases outside gene matches: 2. Germline values: CDR1 WSHSY, CDR2 SAAADI. The length of the CDR3 is 16 residues. The CDR3 bases are TGCGCCAGCAGTGACCGGACTAGCGGGGCCTACAATGAGCAGTTCTTC. Its protein is CASSDRTSGAYNEQFF.

The chain is built from TRBV5-1 and TRBJ1-1; TRBD1 is a possible D gene (5 bases). V was shortened by 6 bases and J by 0 bases, with 12 bases between the two germline ends. Germline lookup yields CDR1 SGHRS and CDR2 YFSETQ. The CDR3 loop spans 14 amino acids. The CDR3 loop reads CASTNGHMNTEAFF. The CDR3 nucleotides read TGCGCCAGCACCAATGGACACATGAACACTGAAGCTTTCTTT.

The chain employs TRBV28 and TRBJ1-2; D remains ambiguous. The V gene lost 6 bases and the J gene lost 1 base, with 9 bases spanning the gap. CDR1 is MDHEN and CDR2 is SYDVKM in the germline V gene. The CDR3 totals 13 residues. This chain's CDR3 is CASSPRFNYGYTF. CDR3 nucleotides: TGTGCCAGCAGCCCTAGATTTAACTATGGCTACACCTTC.

The CDR3 DNA is TGTGCCAGCAGTGAACGGGTGATTGCAGATACGCAGTATTTT. As protein: CASSERVIADTQYF. The chain joins TRBV6-1 to TRBJ2-3; D is ambiguous. Germline-derived CDR1 and CDR2 are MNHNS and SASEGT. Trimming shortened V by 2 bases and J by 4 bases, and 10 bases separated the two germline ends. This CDR3 has 14 residues.

J is TRBJ2-2 and V is TRBV10-1; unclear D gene. The CDR3 is made up of 14 amino acids. Trimming stripped 5 bases from V and 2 bases from J, with 9 bases between. Looked up from germline, CDR1 is WNHNN and CDR2 is SYGVQD (reference sequence). The CDR3 bases are TGCGCCAGCAGTCGGGTCGTTAACACCGGGGAGCTGTTTTTT. Its translation is CASSRVVNTGELFF.

The chain couples TRBV19 to TRBJ2-2; 10 nucleotides agree with TRBD1. This CDR3 is built from 16 residues. J was trimmed by 3 bases and V by 10 bases; bases with no gene match: 11. Germline V gives CDR1 LNHDA, CDR2 SQIVND (reference sequence). The CDR3 loop reads CATFIPGQGYTGELFF. CDR3 coding DNA: TGTGCCACCTTCATACCGGGACAGGGGTACACCGGGGAGCTGTTTTTT.

The rearrangement joins TRBV4-1 to TRBJ2-1, with 7 bases matching TRBD2. The CDR3 covers 17 residues. Germline values: CDR1 MGHRA, CDR2 YSYEKL. V was pared by 7 bases and J by 2 bases, with 14 bases of the junction left unmatched. CDR3 sequence: CASKRVGRGSAYNEQFF. CDR3 DNA: TGCGCCAGCAAGAGGGTGGGGCGGGGGTCCGCCTACAATGAGCAGTTCTTC.

V is TRBV7-3 and J is TRBJ2-2; 7 bases fit TRBD1. V dropped 5 bases and J dropped 3; count of bases not matched to a gene: 6. The length of the CDR3 is 15 residues. Germline V CDR1 and CDR2: SGHTA, FQGTGA. The DNA of the CDR3 is TGTGCCAGCAGCCCCCGGACAGGTTACACCGGGGAGCTGTTTTTT. Translating it yields CASSPRTGYTGELFF.